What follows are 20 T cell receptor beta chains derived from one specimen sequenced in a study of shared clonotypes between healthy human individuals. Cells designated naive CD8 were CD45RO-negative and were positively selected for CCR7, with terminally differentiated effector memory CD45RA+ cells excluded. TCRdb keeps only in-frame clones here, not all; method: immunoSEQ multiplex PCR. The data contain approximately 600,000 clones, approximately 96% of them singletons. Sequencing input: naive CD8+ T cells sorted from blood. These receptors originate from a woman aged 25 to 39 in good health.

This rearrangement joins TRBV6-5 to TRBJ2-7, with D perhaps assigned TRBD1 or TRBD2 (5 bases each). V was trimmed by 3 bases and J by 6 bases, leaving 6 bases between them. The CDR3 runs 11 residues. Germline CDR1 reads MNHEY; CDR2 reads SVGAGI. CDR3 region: CASSYGTEQYF. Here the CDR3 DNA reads TGTGCCAGCAGTTATGGGACCGAGCAGTACTTC.

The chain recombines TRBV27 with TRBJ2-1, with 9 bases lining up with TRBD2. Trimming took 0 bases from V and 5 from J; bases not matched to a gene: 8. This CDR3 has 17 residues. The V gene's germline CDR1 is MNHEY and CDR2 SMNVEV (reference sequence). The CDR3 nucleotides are TGTGCCAGCAGTTTATCGAGGGGGACTAGCAGACACAATGAGCAGTTCTTC. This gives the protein CASSLSRGTSRHNEQFF.

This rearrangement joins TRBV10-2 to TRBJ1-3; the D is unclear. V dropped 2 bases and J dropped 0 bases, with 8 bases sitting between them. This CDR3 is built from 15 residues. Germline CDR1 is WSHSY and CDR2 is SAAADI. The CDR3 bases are TGCGCCAGCAGTGAGAGCGCGTACTCTGGAAACACCATATATTTT. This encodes CASSESAYSGNTIYF.

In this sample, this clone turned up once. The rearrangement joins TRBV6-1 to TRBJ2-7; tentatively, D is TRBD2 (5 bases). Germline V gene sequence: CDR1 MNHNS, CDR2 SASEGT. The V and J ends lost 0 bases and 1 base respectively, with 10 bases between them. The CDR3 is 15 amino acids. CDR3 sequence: CASSEAGRVSYEQYF. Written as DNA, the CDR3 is TGTGCCAGCAGTGAAGCAGGGCGGGTATCCTACGAGCAGTACTTC.

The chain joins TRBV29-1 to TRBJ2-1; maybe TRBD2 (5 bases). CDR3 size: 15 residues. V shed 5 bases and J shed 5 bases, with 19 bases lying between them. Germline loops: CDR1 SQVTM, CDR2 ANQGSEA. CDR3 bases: TGCAGCGTTCCCTGGGCGGGCGAGTTTAACAATGAGCAGTTCTTC. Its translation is CSVPWAGEFNNEQFF.

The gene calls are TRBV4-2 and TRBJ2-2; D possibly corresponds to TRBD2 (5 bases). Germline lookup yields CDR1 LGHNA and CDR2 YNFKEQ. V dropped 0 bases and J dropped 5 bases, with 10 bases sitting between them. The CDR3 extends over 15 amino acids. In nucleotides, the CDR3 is TGTGCCAGCAGCCAAGAACGAGGGCTGACCGGGGAGCTGTTTTTT. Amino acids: CASSQERGLTGELFF.

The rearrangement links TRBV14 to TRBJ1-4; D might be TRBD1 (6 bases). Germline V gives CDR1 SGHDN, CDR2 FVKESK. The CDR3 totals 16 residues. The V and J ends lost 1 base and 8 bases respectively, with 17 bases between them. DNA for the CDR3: TGTGCCAGCAGCCAAGTCATATTCACAGGGCAAGAAAAACTGTTTTTT. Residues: CASSQVIFTGQEKLFF.

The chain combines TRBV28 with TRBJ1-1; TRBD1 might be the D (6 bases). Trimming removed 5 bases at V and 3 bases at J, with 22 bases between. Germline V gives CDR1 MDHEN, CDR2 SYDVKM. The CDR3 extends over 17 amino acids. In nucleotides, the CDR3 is TGTGCCAGCAGTATATTAGGAGCAGGGGTAGGTGACACTGAAGCTTTCTTT. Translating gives CASSILGAGVGDTEAFF.

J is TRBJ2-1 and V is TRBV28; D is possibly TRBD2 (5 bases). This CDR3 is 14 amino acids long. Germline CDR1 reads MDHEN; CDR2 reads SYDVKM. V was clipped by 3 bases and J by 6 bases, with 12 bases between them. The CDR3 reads CASSFGGYGNEQFF. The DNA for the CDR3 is TGTGCCAGCAGTTTTGGCGGGTATGGCAATGAGCAGTTCTTC.

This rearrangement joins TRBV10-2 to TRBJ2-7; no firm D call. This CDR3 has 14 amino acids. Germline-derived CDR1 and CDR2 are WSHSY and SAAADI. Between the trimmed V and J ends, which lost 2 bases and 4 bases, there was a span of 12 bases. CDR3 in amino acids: CASSEVTNRYEQYF. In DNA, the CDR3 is TGCGCCAGCAGTGAGGTGACGAACCGTTACGAGCAGTACTTC.

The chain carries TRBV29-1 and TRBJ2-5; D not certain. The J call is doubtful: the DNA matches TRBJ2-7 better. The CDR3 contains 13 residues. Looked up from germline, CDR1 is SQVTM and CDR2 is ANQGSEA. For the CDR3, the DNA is TGCAGCGTTGAGCTTACGAGCTCCTACGAGCAGTACTTC. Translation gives CSVELTSSYEQYF.

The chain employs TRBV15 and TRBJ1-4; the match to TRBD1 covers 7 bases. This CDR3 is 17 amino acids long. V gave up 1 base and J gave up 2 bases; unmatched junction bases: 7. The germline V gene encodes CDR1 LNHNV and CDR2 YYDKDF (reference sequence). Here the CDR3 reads CATSRVTGVTTNEKLFF. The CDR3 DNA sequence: TGTGCCACCAGCAGAGTCACAGGGGTGACGACTAATGAAAAACTGTTTTTT.

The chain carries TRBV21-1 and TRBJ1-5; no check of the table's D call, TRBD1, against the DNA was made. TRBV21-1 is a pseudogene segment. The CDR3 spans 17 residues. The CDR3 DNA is TGTGCCAGCAGCCTAGTCAGCGATGACAGGGGAAATCAGCCCCAGCATTTT. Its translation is CASSLVSDDRGNQPQHF.

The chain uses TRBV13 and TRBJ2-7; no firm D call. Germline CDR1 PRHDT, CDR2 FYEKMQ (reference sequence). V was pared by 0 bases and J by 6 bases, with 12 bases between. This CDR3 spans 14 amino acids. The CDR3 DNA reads TGTGCCAGCAGCTTAGGCCGCGACATCCGCGAGCAGTACTTC. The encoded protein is CASSLGRDIREQYF.

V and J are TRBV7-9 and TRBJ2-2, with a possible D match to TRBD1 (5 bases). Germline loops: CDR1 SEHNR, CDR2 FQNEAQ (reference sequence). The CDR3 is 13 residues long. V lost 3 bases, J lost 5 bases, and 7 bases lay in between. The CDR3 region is CASSFRATGELFF. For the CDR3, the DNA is TGTGCCAGCAGCTTCAGGGCTACCGGGGAGCTGTTTTTT.

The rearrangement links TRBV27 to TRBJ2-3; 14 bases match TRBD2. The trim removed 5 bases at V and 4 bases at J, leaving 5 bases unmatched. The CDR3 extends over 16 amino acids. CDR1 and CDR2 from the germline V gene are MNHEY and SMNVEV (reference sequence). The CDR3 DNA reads TGTGCCAGCAGTATCGGGACTAGCGGGAGTGCAGATACGCAGTATTTT. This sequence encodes CASSIGTSGSADTQYF.

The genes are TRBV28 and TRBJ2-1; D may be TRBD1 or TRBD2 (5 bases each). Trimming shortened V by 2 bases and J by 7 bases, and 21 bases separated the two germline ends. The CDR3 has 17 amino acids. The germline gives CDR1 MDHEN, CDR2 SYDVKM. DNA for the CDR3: TGTGCCAGCAGTTTAGGAGTATGGGGGAAGACTTTGAATGAGCAGTTCTTC. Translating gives CASSLGVWGKTLNEQFF.

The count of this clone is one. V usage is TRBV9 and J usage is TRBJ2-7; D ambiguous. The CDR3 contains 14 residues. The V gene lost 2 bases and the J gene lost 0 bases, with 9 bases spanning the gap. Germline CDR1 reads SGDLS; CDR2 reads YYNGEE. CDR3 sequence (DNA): TGTGCCAGCAGCGTTGGGCCTTTCTCCTACGAGCAGTACTTC. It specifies CASSVGPFSYEQYF. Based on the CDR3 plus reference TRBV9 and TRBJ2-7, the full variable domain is DSGVTQTPKHLITATGQRVTLRCSPRSGDLSVYWYQQSLDQGLQFLIQYYNGEERAKGNILERFSAQQFPDLHSELNLSSLELGDSALYFCASSVGPFSYEQYFGPGTRLTVT.

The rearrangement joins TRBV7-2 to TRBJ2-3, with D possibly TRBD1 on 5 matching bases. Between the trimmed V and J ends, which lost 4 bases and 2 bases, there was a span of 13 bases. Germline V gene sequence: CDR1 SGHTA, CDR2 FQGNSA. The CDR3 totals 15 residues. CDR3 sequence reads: CASSSDLDNTDTQYF. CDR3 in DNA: TGTGCCAGCAGCTCCGACTTGGACAACACAGATACGCAGTATTTT.

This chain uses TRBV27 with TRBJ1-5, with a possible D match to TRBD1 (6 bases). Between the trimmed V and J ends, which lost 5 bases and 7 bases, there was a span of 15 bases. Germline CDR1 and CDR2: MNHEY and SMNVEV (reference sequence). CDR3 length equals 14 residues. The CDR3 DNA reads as TGTGCCAGCAGTCCGCTGACAGGAACCCAGCCCCAGCATTTT. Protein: CASSPLTGTQPQHF.